This T cell receptor beta chain is drawn from a study of early T cells in non-severe SARS-CoV-2 infection. One entry per CDR3 protein results from TCRdb running MiXCR on the 5' RACE reads. Of some 71,000 distinct CDR3 sequences in the sample, around 13% are singletons; the top ten hold about 14%. The ends lost 6 bases at V and 5 bases at J; junction bases unmatched: 13. Germline CDR1 is SQVTM and CDR2 is ANQGSEA. This CDR3 is 15 amino acids long. The sequencing sample was made of whole blood. The receptor comes from an adult who was a healthcare worker with PCR-confirmed SARS-CoV-2 infection or an uninfected control (not recorded which). This chain connects TRBV29-1 to TRBJ1-2, with 9 bases aligning to TRBD1. CDR3 sequence: CSVKSPQGAWYGYTF. The CDR3, as DNA: TGCAGCGTCAAAAGTCCACAGGGGGCATGGTATGGCTACACCTTC.